This T cell receptor beta chain is drawn from a study of early T cells in non-severe SARS-CoV-2 infection. Background on the study: Sequencing targeted bulk RNA from unsorted whole blood, leaving chains unpaired.

One entry per CDR3 protein, called by TCRdb with MiXCR from the 5' RACE reads. Among approximately 89,000 distinct CDR3 sequences listed, about an eighth were seen once. The table lists this clonotype with a few counts. Source material: whole blood. The origin of this receptor is an adult who was a healthcare worker with PCR-confirmed SARS-CoV-2 infection or an uninfected control (not recorded which).

In nucleotides, the CDR3 is TGCGCCAGCAGCCCTAGCGGACTGATGACAGATACGCAGTATTTT. Translating it yields CASSPSGLMTDTQYF. The chain combines TRBV10-2 with TRBJ2-3; TRBD2 aligns across 7 bases. CDR1 and CDR2 from the germline V gene are WSHSY and SAAADI. The CDR3 is 15 amino acids. V was pared by 6 bases and J by 3 bases, with 9 bases of the junction left unmatched.